Reported below is one TCR beta chain. The sample is drawn from a study of blood T cell repertoires in COVID-19. J lost 4 bases, V lost 5 bases, and 3 bases had no gene match. The length of the CDR3 is 14 residues. The germline V gene has CDR1 SGHVS and CDR2 FQNEAQ. Profiled with immunoSEQ multiplex PCR; TCRdb holds only in-frame clones, not every one. The sample has 95,000 to 150,000 clones, 75% to 90% seen once. This clonotype was sampled from a man aged 35-49 years with acute or convalescent COVID-19. Sample: peripheral blood. The V and J genes are TRBV7-8 and TRBJ2-7; 12 bases match TRBD2. The CDR3 reads CASSRLAGVYEQYF. The CDR3 DNA is TGTGCCAGCAGCCGACTAGCGGGGGTGTACGAGCAGTACTTC.